Shown below are 13 T cell receptor beta chains from a single sample sequenced in a study of follicular helper T cells after annual influenza vaccination. Time point defined: 2015-2016 season, 7 days after influenza vaccination. Only in-frame clones appear in the TCRdb table, and some are missing; sequencing was by immunoSEQ multiplex PCR. The sample has 900 to 1,400 clones, roughly 78% seen once. Sample: CXCR5+ CD38+ circulating T follicular helper cells from blood, taken 7 days after influenza vaccination. Documented subset: circulating Tfh, non-naive CD4+CXCR5+PD-1+ (ICOS+CD38+ or ICOS-CD38-). The receptor source for this set is an adult who received the influenza vaccine.

The chain is built from TRBV28 and TRBJ2-2; perhaps TRBD1 as D (6 bases). V was clipped by 7 bases and J by 4 bases, with 19 bases between them. This CDR3 has 16 residues. Germline CDR1 is MDHEN and CDR2 is SYDVKM. The DNA of the CDR3 is TGTGCCAGCATTCATTCTCCGGACAGAGCCACCGGGGAGCTGTTTTTT. It is translated as CASIHSPDRATGELFF.

This clone has just a few counts. The V call is TRBV25-1, the J call TRBJ1-1; 7 nucleotides match TRBD1. The V segment lost 0 bases and the J segment 0 bases; nucleotides outside the gene matches: 7. Germline V CDR1 and CDR2: MGHDK, SYGVNS. This CDR3 contains 17 residues. In nucleotides, the CDR3 is TGTGCCAGCAGTGAATACCGGGACAGCAACATGAACACTGAAGCTTTCTTT. Protein product: CASSEYRDSNMNTEAFF.

CDR3 sequence reads: CASSQGLYNQPQHF. The CDR3 nucleotides are TGCGCCAGCAGCCAAGGTCTGTACAATCAGCCCCAGCATTTT. This chain joins TRBV4-3 and TRBJ1-5; D remains ambiguous. V was cut by 1 base and J by 3 bases, with 7 bases left in between. Germline CDR1 is LGHNA and CDR2 is YSLEER. This CDR3 is 14 amino acids long.

The genes are TRBV6-1 and TRBJ1-1, with D possibly TRBD1 on 5 matching bases. The CDR3 is 14 amino acids. V gave up 4 bases and J gave up 9 bases, with 18 bases separating them. Per the germline V gene, CDR1 is MNHNS and CDR2 is SASEGT. Here the CDR3 DNA reads TGTGCCAGCAGTGGGCAGGGAGGGCGGGAGAAAGCTTTCTTT. Translating gives CASSGQGGREKAFF.

In regard to this clone: The junction and the germline gene differ at one end; a read error may be behind it. The chain combines TRBV5-1 with TRBJ2-5; D is possibly TRBD2 (6 bases). Germline CDR1 is SGHRS and CDR2 is YFSETQ. CDR3 length: 17 amino acids. The CDR3: CASCLGGGGALQETQYF. The CDR3 DNA is TGCGCCAGCTGCTTGGGGGGTGGGGGAGCCCTCCAAGAGACCCAGTACTTC.

This chain joins TRBV6-1 and TRBJ1-4; D is unclear. Germline CDR1 MNHNS, CDR2 SASEGT. The V end lost 3 bases, the J end lost 8 bases, and 13 bases lay between the germline ends. The CDR3 contains 14 residues. The CDR3: CASSDRYIGEKLFF. CDR3 coding DNA: TGTGCCAGCAGTGACAGATATATCGGCGAAAAACTGTTTTTT.

The chain couples TRBV18 to TRBJ1-6; the match to TRBD1 covers 9 bases. The CDR3 is 14 residues long. J lost 10 bases, V lost 6 bases, and 7 bases had no gene match. Germline loops: CDR1 KGHSH, CDR2 LQKENI. The CDR3 DNA reads TGTGCCAGCTCCCAGGACAGGGGAACATCACCCCTCCACTTT. This codes for CASSQDRGTSPLHF. The full variable domain, its missing parts supplied by reference TRBV18 and TRBJ1-6, is NAGVMQNPRHLVRRRGQEARLRCSPMKGHSHVYWYRQLPEEGLKFMVYLQKENIIDESGMPKERFSAEFPKEGPSILRIQQVVRGDSAAYFCASSQDRGTSPLHFGNGTRLTVT.

This clone was counted between two and nine times. The rearrangement uses TRBV5-1 and TRBJ2-1; D unresolved. The V end lost 7 bases, the J end lost 5 bases, and 7 bases lay between the germline ends. CDR3 length equals 11 residues. Germline V gives CDR1 SGHRS, CDR2 YFSETQ. The CDR3 region is CASRAHNEQFF. In nucleotides, the CDR3 is TGCGCCAGCCGGGCTCACAATGAGCAGTTCTTC.

The chain links TRBV4-2 to TRBJ1-2; maybe TRBD1 (5 bases). The CDR3 has 15 residues. The germline gives CDR1 LGHNA, CDR2 YNFKEQ. V dropped 1 base and J dropped 1 base, with 10 bases sitting between them. For the CDR3, the DNA is TGTGCCAGCAGCCAAGCTGACAGCGTTAACTATGGCTACACCTTC. Protein: CASSQADSVNYGYTF.

The rearrangement uses TRBV18 and TRBJ2-2; a possible D gene is TRBD2 (5 bases). The ends were cut back, 2 bases at V and 2 bases at J, with 12 bases in the middle. Germline V lookup: CDR1 KGHSH, CDR2 LQKENI. This CDR3 spans 16 amino acids. Here the CDR3 DNA reads TGTGCCAGCTCACCAAACGAGCGGACCAACACCGGGGAGCTGTTTTTT. As protein: CASSPNERTNTGELFF.

The chain couples TRBV6-9 to TRBJ2-7; possible D gene TRBD1, 5 bases. The CDR3 consists of 11 residues. CDR1 and CDR2 from the germline V gene are MNHGY and SVAAGI. V gave up 8 bases and J gave up 3 bases, with 8 bases separating them. CDR3 sequence reads: CASGTGYEQYF. The DNA of the CDR3 is TGTGCCAGCGGAACAGGCTACGAGCAGTACTTC.

This clone was counted a single time. One end of the junction is discordant with germline, which a read error may explain. The chain links TRBV2 to TRBJ2-3, with 7 bases aligning to TRBD2. Per germline, CDR1 SNHLY and CDR2 FYNNEI. CDR3 length: 15 residues. The CDR3 spells CASTESRGYTDTQYF. For the CDR3, the DNA is TGTGCCAGCACTGAATCGCGGGGGTACACAGATACGCAGTATTTT.

On this clone itself: The junction differs from germline at one of its ends, possibly a read error. This chain connects TRBV29-1 to TRBJ1-2; 10 bases line up with TRBD1. The CDR3 is made up of 13 amino acids. The germline gives CDR1 SQVTM, CDR2 ANQGSEA. As DNA, the CDR3 is TGCAGCGTTGGATTGGACAGGGGGTTTGCGGGCTCCTTC. Translated, it gives CSVGLDRGFAGSF. Combining the CDR3 with reference TRBV29-1 and TRBJ1-2 gives the whole variable domain SAVISQKPSRDICQRGTSLTIQCQVDSQVTMMFWYRQQPGQSLTLIATANQGSEATYESGFVIDKFPISRPNLTFSTLTVSNMSPEDSSIYLCSVGLDRGFAGSFGSGTRLTVV.